The rows below give T cell receptor beta chains drawn from one sample of a study of shared clonotypes between healthy human individuals. TCRdb's table, derived via immunoSEQ multiplex PCR, lists solely in-frame clones and lacks some. Of some 2,500,000 clones listed, approximately 94% are singletons. The sample taken for sequencing was naive CD4+ T cells from PBMCs. The receptor source for this set is a man between 18 and 29 years old in good health. Some clones in this sample may be carry-over from other donors' samples. The CDR3 runs from the conserved cysteine through the conserved F or W. A D gene is named only where the DNA matches it firmly. Not every row has a clone size; where given, it reads once, few, many or a size class.

v_gene	d_gene	abundance	j_gene	CDR3nt	CDR3aa
TRBV10-3	.	.	TRBJ2-3	TGTGCCATCAGAATAGGTCGCGGCCAGGCGGATACGCAGTATTTT	CAIRIGRGQADTQYF
TRBV11-2	TRBD2	.	TRBJ2-7	TGTGCCAGCAGCTCCGTAGCGACTAGCGGTTTCTCCTACGAGCAGTACTTC	CASSSVATSGFSYEQYF
TRBV7-6	.	.	TRBJ1-2	TGTGCCAGCAGCCCAGGGGTCCCGCCCTATGGCTACACCTTC	CASSPGVPPYGYTF
TRBV28	TRBD2	.	TRBJ2-7	TGTGCCAGCAGAACCGGGACTAGCTACGAGCAGTACTTC	CASRTGTSYEQYF
TRBV2	TRBD2	once	TRBJ2-7	TGTGCCAGCAGCTTCCAGACTAGCGGGGAATCCTACGAGCAGTACTTC	CASSFQTSGESYEQYF
TRBV11-3	.	.	TRBJ2-2	TGTGCCAGCAGCTTAGGTGGCATGATGGGCACCGGGGAGCTGTTTTTT	CASSLGGMMGTGELFF
TRBV15	.	.	TRBJ1-1	TGTGCCACCAGCCCAGGGTTGAACACTGAAGCTTTCTTT	CATSPGLNTEAFF
TRBV7-3	TRBD1	once	TRBJ2-3	TGTGCCAGCAGCAAGACAGGGGATTCCGATACGCAGTATTTT	CASSKTGDSDTQYF
TRBV23-1	.	.	TRBJ2-7	TGCGCCAGCAGACTCGGGGGGACAAAACAGGCCGAGCAGTACTTC	CASRLGGTKQAEQYF
TRBV7-9	.	few	TRBJ1-1	TGTGCCAGCAGCGGGCGGACTGAAGCTTTCTTT	CASSGRTEAFF
TRBV1	.	.	TRBJ1-5	TGCACCAGCAGACCACTGGTGGCCTTTGCTCAGCCCCAGCATTTT	CTSRPLVAFAQPQHF
TRBV4-1	.	.	TRBJ2-1	TGCGCCAGCAGCCAGAACGGTGAGCAGTTCTTC	CASSQNGEQFF
TRBV21-1	.	.	TRBJ1-2	TGTGCCAGCAGCAACCAGGGTGGGGATGGCTACACCTTC	CASSNQGGDGYTF
TRBV7-2	.	.	TRBJ1-5	TGTGCCAGCAGCCTCCTACCGAATAGCAATCAGCCCCAGCATTTT	CASSLLPNSNQPQHF
TRBV28	.	.	TRBJ2-3	TGTGCCAGCAGTTTCCTTGGAGGACCGAGCACAGATACGCAGTATTTT	CASSFLGGPSTDTQYF
TRBV4-2	TRBD1	.	TRBJ1-4	TGTGCCAGCAGCCCCGGGACGGACAGGCCAACTAATGAAAAACTGTTTTTT	CASSPGTDRPTNEKLFF
TRBV7-4	.	.	TRBJ1-1	TGTGCCAGCAGAAACGACCCGAACACTGAAGCTTTCTTT	CASRNDPNTEAFF
TRBV6-4	.	.	TRBJ1-1	TGTGCCAGCAGGACAGGAGGGGTTGGTAGCGACACTGAAGCTTTCTTT	CASRTGGVGSDTEAFF
TRBV2	.	.	TRBJ2-1	TGTGCCAGCAGTGAAGACGGGAGCTCCTACAATGAGCAGTTCTTC	CASSEDGSSYNEQFF
TRBV4-1	.	.	TRBJ2-5	TGCGCCAGCAGCCCAAGCCTTCGCTATCAAGAGACCCAGTACTTC	CASSPSLRYQETQYF
TRBV4-1	.	.	TRBJ1-2	TGCGCCAGCAGCCAAGATCGCGTAGGCTATGGCTACACCTTC	CASSQDRVGYGYTF
TRBV16	.	.	TRBJ1-1	TGTGCCAGCAGCCTGGGAGGAGGGCGGACTGAAGCTTTCTTT	CASSLGGGRTEAFF
TRBV7-3	.	.	TRBJ2-1	TGTGCCAGCAGCAGCAACCGGGTCATGTACAATGAGCAGTTCTTC	CASSSNRVMYNEQFF
TRBV30	.	.	TRBJ2-7	TGTGCCTGGAGTGTACTTGGAACCGGTACGGGCGAGCAGTACTTC	CAWSVLGTGTGEQYF
TRBV9	.	.	TRBJ1-2	TGTGCCAGCACCCGAGGAAATGAGAACTATGGCTACACCTTC	CASTRGNENYGYTF
TRBV9	.	.	TRBJ1-2	TGTGCCAGCAGCGGCGGACAGAGCATCTATGGCTACACCTTC	CASSGGQSIYGYTF
TRBV6-1	.	once	TRBJ1-5	TGTGCCAGCAGTGAGGTGAGCAATCAGCCCCAGCATTTT	CASSEVSNQPQHF
TRBV7-2	.	.	TRBJ2-1	TGTGCCAGCAGCTTGTCCAGGGAGAATCAGCAGTTCTTC	CASSLSRENQQFF
TRBV30	TRBD1	.	TRBJ2-1	TGTGCCTCCCTACGGGGACAGGGGGATAGAGAGCAGTTCTTC	CASLRGQGDREQFF
TRBV28	TRBD1	.	TRBJ2-3	TGTGCCAGCAGTTTAAAAACAGGGGGGGATACGCAGTATTTT	CASSLKTGGDTQYF
TRBV7-9	.	.	TRBJ2-5	TGTGCCAGCAGCTTAGTGGGAGTTCGGCTAGCTGGCGAGACCCAGTACTTC	CASSLVGVRLAGETQYF
TRBV28	TRBD2	.	TRBJ2-7	TGTGCCAGCAGTTCAGCGGGGGGCAGGAACGAGCAGTACTTC	CASSSAGGRNEQYF
TRBV5-1	.	once	TRBJ1-5	TGCGCCAGCAGCCAATATAGCAATCAGCCCCAGCATTTT	CASSQYSNQPQHF
TRBV28	.	.	TRBJ1-4	TGTGCCAGCAGTTTTGGGGGAGGGAACGAAAAACTGTTTTTT	CASSFGGGNEKLFF
TRBV28	.	.	TRBJ1-6	TGTGCCAGCAGTTTGGGGCCGCGAGGGGATTCACCCCTCCACTTT	CASSLGPRGDSPLHF